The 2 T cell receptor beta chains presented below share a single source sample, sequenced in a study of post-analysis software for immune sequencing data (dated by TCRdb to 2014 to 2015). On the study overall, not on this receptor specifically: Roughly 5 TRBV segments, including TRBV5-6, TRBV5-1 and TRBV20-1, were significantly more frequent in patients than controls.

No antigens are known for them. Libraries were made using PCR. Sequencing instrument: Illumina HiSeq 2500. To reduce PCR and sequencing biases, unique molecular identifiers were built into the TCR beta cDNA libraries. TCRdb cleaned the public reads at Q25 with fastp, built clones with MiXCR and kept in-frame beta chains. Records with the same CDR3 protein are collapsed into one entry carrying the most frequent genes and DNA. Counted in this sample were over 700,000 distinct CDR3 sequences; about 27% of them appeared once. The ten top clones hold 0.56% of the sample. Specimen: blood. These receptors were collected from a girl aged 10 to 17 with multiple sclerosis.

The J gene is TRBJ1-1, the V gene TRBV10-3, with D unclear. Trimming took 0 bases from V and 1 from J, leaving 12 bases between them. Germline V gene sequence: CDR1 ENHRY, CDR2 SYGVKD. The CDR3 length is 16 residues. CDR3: CAISESMWQTNTEAFF. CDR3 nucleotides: TGTGCCATCAGTGAGTCGATGTGGCAGACGAACACTGAAGCTTTCTTT.

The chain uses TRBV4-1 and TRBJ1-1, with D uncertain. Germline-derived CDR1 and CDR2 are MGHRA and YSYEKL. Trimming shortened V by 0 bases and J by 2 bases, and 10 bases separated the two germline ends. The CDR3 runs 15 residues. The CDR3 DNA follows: TGCGCCAGCAGCCAAGAGGGTGCGGGAAACACTGAAGCTTTCTTT. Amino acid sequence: CASSQEGAGNTEAFF.